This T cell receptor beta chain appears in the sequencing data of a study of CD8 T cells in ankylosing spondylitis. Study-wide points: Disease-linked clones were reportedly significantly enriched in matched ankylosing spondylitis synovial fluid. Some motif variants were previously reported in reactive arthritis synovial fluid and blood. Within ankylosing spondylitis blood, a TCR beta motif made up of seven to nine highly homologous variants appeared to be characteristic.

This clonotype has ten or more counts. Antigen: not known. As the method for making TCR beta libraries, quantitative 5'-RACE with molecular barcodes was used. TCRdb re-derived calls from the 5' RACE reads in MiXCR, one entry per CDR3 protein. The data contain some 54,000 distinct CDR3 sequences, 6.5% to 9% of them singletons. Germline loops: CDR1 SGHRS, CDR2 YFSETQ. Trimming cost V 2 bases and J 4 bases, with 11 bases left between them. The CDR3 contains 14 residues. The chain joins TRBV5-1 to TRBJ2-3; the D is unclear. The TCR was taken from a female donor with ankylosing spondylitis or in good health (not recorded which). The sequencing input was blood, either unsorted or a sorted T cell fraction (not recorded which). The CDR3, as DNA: TGCGCCAGCAGCTTCCTTGGGATAGCAGATACGCAGTATTTT. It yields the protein CASSFLGIADTQYF. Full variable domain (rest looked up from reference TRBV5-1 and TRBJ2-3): KAGVTQTPRYLIKTRGQQVTLSCSPISGHRSVSWYQQTPGQGLQFLFEYFSETQRNKGNFPGRFSGRQFSNSRSEMNVSTLELGDSALYLCASSFLGIADTQYFGPGTRLTVL.